The TCR beta chain described here comes from a study of cytomegalovirus exposure and HLA in healthy donors. On the study more broadly: HLA-typed donors were the source of roughly 80 million unique TCRs held in an early data release.

Primers: 60 Vbeta forward and 13 Jbeta reverse. The protocol was immunoSEQ multiplex PCR, while the TCRdb copy is restricted to in-frame clones and leaves out a portion. The profile shows more than 200,000 clones, 82% of them singletons. V lost 2 bases and J lost 3; bases outside the gene matches: 1. Germline assignment: CDR1 SGHRS and CDR2 YFSETQ. The CDR3 consists of 13 residues. General study results and limits: In a later analysis, HLA-associated TCR beta chains were more clonally expanded than equally common others.

Points on this clone: Its antigen is as yet unknown.

The chain employs TRBV5-1 and TRBJ2-5, with 7 positions matching TRBD1. The receptor was isolated from a man aged 40-49 years in good health and CMV-seropositive. The source material was PBMCs. CDR3 nucleotides: TGCGCCAGCAGCTTCGGGACAGAAGAGACCCAGTACTTC. It translates to CASSFGTEETQYF.